These 12 T cell receptor beta chains originate from one sample sequenced in a study of blood T cell repertoires in COVID-19. Libraries were prepared by immunoSEQ multiplex PCR; TCRdb keeps only in-frame clonotypes and omits some of them. The sample lists under 250,000 clones, more than 70% occurring once. The specimen was peripheral blood. Source of these receptors: a human donor in a cohort sampled during active COVID-19.

The chain is built from TRBV5-4 and TRBJ2-7; 8 bases align to TRBD2. CDR1 is SGHNT, CDR2 YYREEE, per germline (reference sequence). This CDR3 contains 14 residues. Germline trimming cut 4 bases from V and 6 bases from J; bases unmatched to any gene: 9. CDR3 DNA sequence: TGTGCCAGCAGCAGAGGACTAGCCAGTGCCGAGCAGTACTTC. It codes for CASSRGLASAEQYF. Based on the CDR3 plus reference TRBV5-4 and TRBJ2-7, the full variable domain is ETGVTQSPTHLIKTRGQQVTLRCSSQSGHNTVSWYQQALGQGPQFIFQYYREEENGRGNFPPRFSGLQFPNYSSELNVNALELDDSALYLCASSRGLASAEQYFGPGTRLTVT.

With regard to this clone: One end of the junction does not line up with germline, which may come from a read error. This chain links TRBV7-7 with TRBJ2-3; 13 positions agree with TRBD2. Germline CDR1 reads SSHAT; CDR2 reads FNYEAQ (reference sequence). The CDR3 contains 16 residues. CDR3 DNA: TGTGCTAGCAGCTCCGGGACTAGCGGGGGCACAGATACGCAGTATTTT. Translation: CASSSGTSGGTDTQYF. The full variable domain, in which reference TRBV7-7 and TRBJ2-3 provide the parts outside the CDR3, is GAGVSQSPRYKVTKRGQDVTLRCDPISSHATLYWYQQALGQGPEFLTYFNYEAQPDKSGLPSDRFSAERPEGSISTLTIQRTEQRDSAMYRCASSSGTSGGTDTQYFGPGTRLTVL.

V is TRBV2 and J is TRBJ2-1, with D maybe TRBD2 (6 bases). The CDR3 contains 17 residues. V lost 3 bases, J lost 0 bases, and 15 bases lay in between. CDR1 is SNHLY, CDR2 FYNNEI, per germline. CDR3 in DNA: TGTGCCAGCAGTGATTGGGGTAGCGGAAGCTCCTACAATGAGCAGTTCTTC. It codes for CASSDWGSGSSYNEQFF.

This chain uses TRBV19 with TRBJ2-1, with 7 bases matching TRBD2. V lost 1 base to trimming and J lost 4 bases; unmatched junction nucleotides: 4. Germline CDR1 reads LNHDA; CDR2 reads SQIVND (reference sequence). The CDR3 has 15 residues. CDR3 sequence reads: CASSIAEGGYNEQFF. The DNA for the CDR3 is TGTGCCAGTAGTATAGCGGAGGGAGGGTACAATGAGCAGTTCTTC.

V gene TRBV5-1 combines with J gene TRBJ2-1, with 8 positions matching TRBD1. After removal of 1 base from V and 4 bases from J, the junction contained 1 base not matched to a gene. This CDR3 is built from 14 residues. In germline, CDR1 is SGHRS, CDR2 YFSETQ. CDR3: CASSLYRGYNEQFF. The CDR3 nucleotides are TGCGCCAGCAGCTTGTACAGGGGGTACAATGAGCAGTTCTTC.

This clone was detected only once. This chain uses TRBV5-4 with TRBJ1-4; 8 nucleotides agree with TRBD1. V shed 0 bases and J 6 bases; nucleotides not matched to a gene: 1. The CDR3 extends over 14 amino acids. Germline CDR1 reads SGHNT; CDR2 reads YYREEE (reference sequence). The CDR3 reads CASSLETGDEKLFF. CDR3 sequence (DNA): TGTGCCAGCAGCTTGGAGACAGGGGATGAAAAACTGTTTTTT.

The chain uses TRBV5-1 and TRBJ2-7; tentative D call: TRBD2 (6 bases). The germline CDR1 and CDR2 sequences are SGHRS and YFSETQ. CDR3 length: 14 amino acids. Trimming pared 2 bases from V and 6 bases from J, leaving 15 bases between. The CDR3 DNA is TGCGCCAGCAGCTTTGACGTCGGGGGTAGCGAGCAGTACTTC. Translated, it gives CASSFDVGGSEQYF.

This chain links TRBV7-2 with TRBJ2-7; tentative D call: TRBD2 (6 bases). Looked up from germline, CDR1 is SGHTA and CDR2 is FQGNSA. Trimming left V 1 base short and J 3 bases short, with 10 bases between. The CDR3 sequence is 14 residues long. This chain's CDR3 is CASSLVLGGYEQYF. CDR3 sequence (DNA): TGTGCCAGCAGCTTAGTTCTCGGGGGCTACGAGCAGTACTTC.

The rearrangement uses TRBV5-5 and TRBJ1-2; TRBD1 matches at 8 bases. The CDR3 length is 15 residues. Per germline, CDR1 SGHKS and CDR2 YYEKEE (reference sequence). V shed 0 bases and J 4 bases; nucleotides not matched to a gene: 5. Here the CDR3 DNA reads TGTGCCAGCAGCTTGGGAACAGGGGGTGGCTATGGCTACACCTTC. It specifies CASSLGTGGGYGYTF.

This clone was observed a few times. This CDR3 reads CASNRLSYEQYF. The CDR3 DNA follows: TGTGCCAGCAACAGACTATCCTACGAGCAGTACTTC. This rearrangement joins TRBV28 to TRBJ2-7; D perhaps matches TRBD2 (5 bases). Germline V gene data show CDR1 as MDHEN and CDR2 as SYDVKM. Trimming took 7 bases from V and 1 from J, leaving 8 bases between them. The CDR3 runs to 12 residues.

The chain joins TRBV5-4 to TRBJ2-1; 11 bases line up with TRBD2. V was pared by 2 bases and J by 7 bases, with 11 bases of the junction left unmatched. This CDR3 spans 17 amino acids. CDR1 SGHNT and CDR2 YYREEE come from the germline V gene (reference sequence). Here the CDR3 reads CASSLFLAGGPRNEQFF. The DNA of the CDR3 is TGTGCCAGCAGCTTATTCTTAGCGGGAGGGCCTCGAAATGAGCAGTTCTTC. The whole variable domain, filled in from reference TRBV5-4 and TRBJ2-1, reads ETGVTQSPTHLIKTRGQQVTLRCSSQSGHNTVSWYQQALGQGPQFIFQYYREEENGRGNFPPRFSGLQFPNYSSELNVNALELDDSALYLCASSLFLAGGPRNEQFFGPGTRLTVL.

The chain couples TRBV6-6 to TRBJ1-1; D is uncertain. The germline V gene encodes CDR1 MNHNY and CDR2 SVGAGI (reference sequence). The CDR3 runs 16 residues. Trimming cost V 0 bases and J 0 bases, with 11 bases left between them. The CDR3: CASSYSSQNLNTEAFF. The CDR3 coding sequence is TGTGCCAGCAGTTACTCCTCACAGAATTTGAACACTGAAGCTTTCTTT.